These T cell receptor beta chains were read from a single sample in a study of blood T cell repertoires in COVID-19. Here immunoSEQ multiplex PCR was the method, and the copy in TCRdb shows in-frame clones only, minus some. The sample consists of about 430,000 clones, around nine tenths of them appearing once. Material: PBMCs or T cells enriched from blood (not recorded which). These receptors came from a woman younger than 35 who had been exposed to COVID-19. Each CDR3 is given with its conserved first and last residue. D genes are given only for firm matches. Some rows have no size entry. The others give once, few or many, or a class for an expanded clone.

V gene	J gene	D gene	clone size	CDR3 protein	CDR3 DNA
TRBV12-3/TRBV12-4	TRBJ2-7	NA	NA	CASSFSAGSTYF	TGTGCCAGCAGTTTCTCTGCAGGCAGTACGTACTTC
TRBV6-5	TRBJ2-2	NA	NA	CASSITGELFF	TGTGCCAGCAGCATCACCGGGGAGCTGTTTTTT
TRBV28	TRBJ1-2	NA	NA	CASTLSRAGGRYTF	TGTGCCAGCACCTTAAGTCGGGCAGGCGGGCGCTACACCTTC
TRBV19	TRBJ2-3	NA	NA	CASLRRPSTIDTQYF	TGTGCCAGTCTAAGGAGGCCATCAACCATAGATACGCAGTATTTT
TRBV6-2/TRBV6-3	TRBJ2-7	TRBD1	NA	CASSDARQGWYEQYF	TGTGCCAGCAGTGACGCGCGACAGGGCTGGTACGAGCAGTACTTC
TRBV29-1	TRBJ1-2	TRBD1	NA	CSVGPDRGGYGYTF	TGCAGCGTTGGCCCAGACAGGGGTGGCTATGGCTACACCTTC
TRBV7-9	TRBJ1-2	NA	NA	CASSLVGGRGNYGYTF	TGTGCCAGCAGCTTAGTTGGCGGGCGGGGAAACTATGGCTACACCTTC
TRBV28	TRBJ1-1	NA	NA	CASSSLGGRTEAFF	TGTGCCAGTTCATCACTGGGGGGAAGAACTGAAGCTTTCTTT
TRBV6-5	TRBJ2-7	TRBD2	NA	CASSYSASGVSYEQYF	TGTGCCAGCAGTTACTCGGCTAGCGGGGTATCCTACGAGCAGTACTTC
TRBV10-3	TRBJ2-4	NA	NA	CAISESTAENIQYF	TGTGCCATCAGTGAGTCGACGGCGGAAAACATTCAGTACTTC
TRBV5-1	TRBJ2-7	NA	NA	CASSSQTGSSPYEQYF	TGCGCCAGCAGCTCGCAAACAGGGTCCTCCCCCTACGAGCAGTACTTC
TRBV5-6	TRBJ1-1	NA	NA	CASSLNRATAF	TGTGCCAGCAGCTTAAACAGGGCGACGGCTTTT
TRBV28	TRBJ1-1	TRBD1	NA	CASRYRQGGFTEAFF	TGTGCCAGCAGATATCGACAGGGAGGATTCACTGAAGCTTTCTTT
TRBV3-1/TRBV3-2	TRBJ1-5	TRBD1	NA	CASSQDRTHQPQHF	TGTGCCAGCAGCCAGGACAGGACTCATCAGCCCCAGCATTTT
TRBV6-2/TRBV6-3	TRBJ2-7	TRBD1	NA	CASSQDRDDEQYF	TGTGCCAGCAGTCAAGACAGGGACGACGAGCAGTACTTC
TRBV5-1	TRBJ2-3	TRBD2	NA	CASSWEGDTQYF	TGCGCCAGCAGCTGGGAGGGAGATACGCAGTATTTT
TRBV7-9	TRBJ1-1	TRBD1	NA	CASSRLTGGENTEAFF	TGTGCCAGCAGCCGCTTGACAGGGGGGGAGAACACTGAAGCTTTCTTT
TRBV28	TRBJ2-7	NA	NA	CASRPSSYEQYF	TGTGCCAGCAGACCGAGCTCCTACGAGCAGTACTTC
TRBV9	TRBJ2-3	TRBD1	NA	CASSTQLGAGGGDTQYF	TGTGCCAGCAGCACCCAGTTAGGGGCAGGGGGCGGCGATACGCAGTATTTT
TRBV6-4	TRBJ2-2	NA	NA	CASSEQGILAGELFF	TGTGCCAGCAGTGAACAGGGTATTCTGGCCGGGGAGCTGTTTTTT
TRBV25-1	TRBJ1-5	TRBD1	NA	CASTSGGSNQPQHF	TGTGCCAGTACATCAGGGGGATCCAATCAGCCCCAGCATTTT
TRBV7-8	TRBJ1-2	TRBD1	NA	CASSQGVSGYTF	TGTGCCAGCAGCCAGGGGGTCTCTGGCTACACCTTC
TRBV14	TRBJ2-7	TRBD1	many	CASSRDRAYEQYF	TGTGCCAGCAGCCGGGACAGGGCCTACGAGCAGTACTTC
TRBV19	TRBJ1-2	NA	NA	CASSTGVGANYGYTF	TGTGCCAGTAGTACGGGAGTGGGCGCTAACTATGGCTACACCTTC
TRBV28	TRBJ2-7	NA	NA	CASSSNYEQYF	TGTGCCAGCAGTTCCAACTACGAGCAGTACTTC
TRBV20-1	TRBJ1-2	NA	NA	CSASGGLNYGYTF	TGCAGTGCTAGTGGGGGACTAAACTATGGCTACACCTTC
TRBV7-2	TRBJ1-1	NA	NA	CASSSQSSLNTEAFF	TGTGCCAGCAGCTCACAGTCATCTCTAAACACTGAAGCTTTCTTT
TRBV9	TRBJ2-7	TRBD1	NA	CASSVGQGDREQYF	TGTGCCAGCAGCGTAGGACAGGGGGATCGCGAGCAGTACTTC
TRBV5-6	TRBJ1-1	NA	NA	CASSQRARQNTEAFF	TGTGCCAGCAGCCAGAGGGCCAGACAGAACACTGAAGCTTTCTTT
TRBV6-5	TRBJ2-3	TRBD2	NA	CASSSPGTSSYF	TGTGCCAGCAGTTCCCCCGGGACTAGCTCGTATTTT
TRBV5-4	TRBJ2-2	NA	NA	CASSFPRFGLTDTGELFF	TGTGCCAGCAGCTTTCCTAGATTTGGACTCACCGACACCGGGGAGCTGTTTTTT
TRBV5-5	TRBJ2-3	NA	few	CASEGVGVYTDTQYF	TGTGCCAGCGAGGGTGTCGGTGTCTACACAGATACGCAGTATTTT
TRBV9	TRBJ2-3	TRBD2	NA	CASSVAGGPRDTQYF	TGTGCCAGCAGCGTGGCGGGGGGGCCCAGAGATACGCAGTATTTT
TRBV2	TRBJ1-1	TRBD1	few	CASSSDRDTEAFF	TGTGCCAGCAGTTCGGACAGGGACACTGAAGCTTTCTTT